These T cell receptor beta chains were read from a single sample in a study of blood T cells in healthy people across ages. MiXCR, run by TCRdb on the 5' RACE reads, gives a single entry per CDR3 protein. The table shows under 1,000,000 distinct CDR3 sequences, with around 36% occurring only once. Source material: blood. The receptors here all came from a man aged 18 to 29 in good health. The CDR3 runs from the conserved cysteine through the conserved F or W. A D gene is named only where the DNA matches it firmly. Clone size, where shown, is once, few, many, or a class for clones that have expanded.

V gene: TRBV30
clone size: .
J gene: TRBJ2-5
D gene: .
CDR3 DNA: TGTGCCGGGAGTGTCTCGAAGACCCAGTACTTC
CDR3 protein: CAGSVSKTQYF

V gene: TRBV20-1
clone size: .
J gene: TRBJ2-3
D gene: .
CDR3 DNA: TGCAGTGCTAGAGGTGCGGCCCGGGGGATAAGTGATACGCAGTATTTT
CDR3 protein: CSARGAARGISDTQYF

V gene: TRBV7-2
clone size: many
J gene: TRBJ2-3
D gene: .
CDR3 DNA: TGTGCCAGCAGCTTAAGTTCGGGTCCCGATACGCAGTATTTT
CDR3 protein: CASSLSSGPDTQYF

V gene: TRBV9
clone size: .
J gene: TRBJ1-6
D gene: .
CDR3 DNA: TGTGCCAGCTCCCGGGGCAGCGGCCGGGCTAATTCACCCCTCCACTTT
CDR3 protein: CASSRGSGRANSPLHF

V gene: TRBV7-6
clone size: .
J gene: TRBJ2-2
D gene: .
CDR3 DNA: TGTGCCAGCAGCTACATGGACAGATTTACCGGGGAGCTGTTTTTT
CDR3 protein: CASSYMDRFTGELFF

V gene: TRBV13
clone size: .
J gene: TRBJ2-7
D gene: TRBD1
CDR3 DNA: TGTGCCAGCAGTCGATCTGACAGGGGCGACGAGCAGTACTTC
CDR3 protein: CASSRSDRGDEQYF

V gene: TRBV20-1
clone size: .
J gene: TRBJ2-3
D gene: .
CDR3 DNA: TGCAGTCCCTTAACAGACACAGATACGCAGTATTTT
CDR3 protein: CSPLTDTDTQYF

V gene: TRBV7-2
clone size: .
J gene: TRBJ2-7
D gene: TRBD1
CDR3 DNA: TGTGCCAGCAGCCAGGACAGGATCGAGCAGTACTTC
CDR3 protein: CASSQDRIEQYF

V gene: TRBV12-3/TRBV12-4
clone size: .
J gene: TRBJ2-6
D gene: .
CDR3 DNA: TGTGCCAGCAGTTTAGACGGGGTCAACTCTGGGGCCGACGTCCTGACTTTC
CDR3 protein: CASSLDGVNSGADVLTF

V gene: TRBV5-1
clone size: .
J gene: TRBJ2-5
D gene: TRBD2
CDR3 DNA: TGCGCCAGCAGCTACGGGACTAGCGGGAGGAATGAGCAGTACTTC
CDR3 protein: CASSYGTSGRNEQYF

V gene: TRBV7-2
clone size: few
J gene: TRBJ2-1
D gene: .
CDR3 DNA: TGTGCCAGCAGCTCCTGGGGGGTTATGCGTCTTGGCAATGAGCAGTTCTTC
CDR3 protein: CASSSWGVMRLGNEQFF

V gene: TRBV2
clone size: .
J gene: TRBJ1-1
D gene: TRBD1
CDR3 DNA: TGTGCCAGCAGCCGGGACAGGGTAGCTTTCTTT
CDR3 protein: CASSRDRVAFF

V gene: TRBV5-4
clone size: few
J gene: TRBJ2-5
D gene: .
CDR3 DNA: TGTGCTAGCAGCTTGGGGGGGCGGGGTGCTCAAGAGACCCAGTACTTC
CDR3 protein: CASSLGGRGAQETQYF

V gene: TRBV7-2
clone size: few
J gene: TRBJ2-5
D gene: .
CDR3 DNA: TGTGCCAGCAGCTTACCGGCGCAAGAGACCCAGTACTTC
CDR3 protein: CASSLPAQETQYF

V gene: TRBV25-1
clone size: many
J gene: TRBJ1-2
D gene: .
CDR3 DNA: TGTGCCAGCAGCAAAGGGTTTGGCTACACCTTC
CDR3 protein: CASSKGFGYTF

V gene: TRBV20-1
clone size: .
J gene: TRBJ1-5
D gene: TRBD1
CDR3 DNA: TGCAGTGCTAGAGCTCCGACAGGGAATAGGAATCAGCCCCAGCATTTT
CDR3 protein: CSARAPTGNRNQPQHF

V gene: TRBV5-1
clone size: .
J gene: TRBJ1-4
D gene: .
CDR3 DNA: TGCGCCAGCAGCTTGCGTCTATCGGGGCAGAATAATGAAAAACTGTTTTTT
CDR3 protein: CASSLRLSGQNNEKLFF

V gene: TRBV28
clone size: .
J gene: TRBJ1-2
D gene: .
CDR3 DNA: TGTGCCAGCAGTTTAATATTAGCTAACTATGGCTACACCTTC
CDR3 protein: CASSLILANYGYTF

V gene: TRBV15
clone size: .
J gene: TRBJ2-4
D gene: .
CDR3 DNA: TGTGCCACCAGCAGAGAACGGCAGCCGCTAGCCAAAAACATTCAGTACTTC
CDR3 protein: CATSRERQPLAKNIQYF

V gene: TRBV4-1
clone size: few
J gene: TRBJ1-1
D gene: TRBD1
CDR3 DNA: TGCGCCAGCAGCGCCACAGTAGGGACAGGGGTTGGCACTGAAGCTTTCTTT
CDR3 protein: CASSATVGTGVGTEAFF

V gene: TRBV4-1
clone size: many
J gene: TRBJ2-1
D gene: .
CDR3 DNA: TGCGCCAGCAGCCAAGTTGAGCGGAGCTCCTACAATGAGCAGTTCTTC
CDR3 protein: CASSQVERSSYNEQFF

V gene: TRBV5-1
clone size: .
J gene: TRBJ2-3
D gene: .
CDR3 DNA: TGCGCCAGCAGAGATGAGAACACAGATACGCAGTATTTT
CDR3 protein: CASRDENTDTQYF

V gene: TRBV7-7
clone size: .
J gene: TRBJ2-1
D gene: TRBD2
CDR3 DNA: TGTGCCAGCAGCACGGGACTAGCGGGGTCAAATGAGCAGTTCTTC
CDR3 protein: CASSTGLAGSNEQFF